These 17 T cell receptor beta chains were sequenced from one sample in a study of T cells expressing NK-cell markers. From its re-call of the 5' RACE reads, TCRdb lists each CDR3 protein once, without DNA. Its listing shows 300,000 to 500,000 distinct CDR3 sequences. The sequencing input was blood T cells: a sorted CD56 or NKG2C T cell subset, CD4+ or CD8+ T cells, or bulk PBMC T cells (not recorded which). The receptors here all came from a woman aged 45-65 years in good health.

The chain recombines TRBV5-1 with TRBJ1-3. Germline V gene lookup returns CDR1 SGHRS and CDR2 YFSETQ. The CDR3 covers 15 residues. The CDR3 reads CASSRGEGTGNTIYF.

This sequence joins TRBV3-1 and TRBJ2-6; as DNA is missing, the TRBD1 call by TCRdb cannot be tested. Germline V gene data show CDR1 as LGHDT and CDR2 as YNNKEL (reference sequence). The CDR3 covers 18 residues. CDR3: CASSPRGPQGSGANVLTF.

V and J are TRBV5-1 and TRBJ2-3; with no DNA, the TCRdb D assignment of TRBD2 cannot be verified. In germline, CDR1 is SGHRS, CDR2 YFSETQ. The CDR3 extends over 15 amino acids. The CDR3 sequence: CASRQGPSSTDTQYF.

The gene calls are TRBV6-1 and TRBJ2-5; as DNA is missing, the TRBD2 call by TCRdb cannot be tested. Germline V lookup: CDR1 MNHNS, CDR2 SASEGT. This CDR3 is 15 amino acids long. The CDR3 loop reads CASSEVAGLEETQYF.

The chain joins TRBV4-2 to TRBJ1-5; the TRBD1 assignment by TCRdb is unverifiable without DNA. CDR3 length equals 15 residues. In germline, CDR1 is LGHNA, CDR2 YNFKEQ. CDR3 protein: CASSQGPIPGQPQHF.

V is TRBV10-2 and J is TRBJ1-2. The germline V gene has CDR1 WSHSY and CDR2 SAAADI. The CDR3 has 13 amino acids. The CDR3 loop reads CASSLNINYGYTF.

The rearrangement uses TRBV6-2 or TRBV6-3 and TRBJ2-1; the D gene TCRdb calls, TRBD1, cannot be checked with no DNA. CDR3 length: 13 residues. CDR1 and CDR2 (germline): MNHEY, SVGEGT. CDR3 in amino acids: CASTPDIYNEQFF.

The chain has TRBV6-1 and TRBJ2-1. Germline values: CDR1 MNHNS, CDR2 SASEGT. The CDR3 covers 16 residues. CDR3 sequence reads: CASSEEENHWPNEQFF.

The J gene is TRBJ1-1, the V gene TRBV11-2; absent DNA, TCRdb's TRBD1 call cannot be checked. This CDR3 is 16 amino acids long. In germline, CDR1 is SGHAT, CDR2 FQNNGV. The CDR3 sequence is CASSSGTGTGWTEAFF.

The V call is TRBV5-5, the J call TRBJ2-3. This CDR3 spans 14 amino acids. Germline assignment: CDR1 SGHKS and CDR2 YYEKEE (reference sequence). CDR3 protein: CASSFSDPTDTQYF. Combining the CDR3 with reference TRBV5-5 and TRBJ2-3 gives the whole variable domain DAGVTQSPTHLIKTRGQQVTLRCSPISGHKSVSWYQQVLGQGPQFIFQYYEKEERGRGNFPDRFSARQFPNYSSELNVNALLLGDSALYLCASSFSDPTDTQYFGPGTRLTVL.

The chain recombines TRBV5-1 with TRBJ2-1; TCRdb returns TRBD2, unconfirmable since there is no DNA. The CDR3 sequence is 15 residues long. The germline V gene encodes CDR1 SGHRS and CDR2 YFSETQ. The CDR3 sequence: CASSLGRRIAAGQFF.

The chain employs TRBV3-1 and TRBJ2-1; the TRBD2 assignment by TCRdb is unverifiable without DNA. The CDR3 is made up of 14 amino acids. CDR1 LGHDT and CDR2 YNNKEL come from the germline V gene (reference sequence). The CDR3 reads CASSQLGPANEQFF.

The chain has TRBV2 and TRBJ2-1; TCRdb proposes TRBD1, but this gene call is untestable without DNA. Germline V gene sequence: CDR1 SNHLY, CDR2 FYNNEI. The CDR3 length is 14 residues. The CDR3 sequence is CASRRVAETNEQFF.

The chain uses TRBV20-1 and TRBJ2-1; TCRdb indicates TRBD1, and absent DNA this call remains unverified. The CDR3 spans 15 residues. Germline values: CDR1 DFQATT, CDR2 SNEGSKA (reference sequence). CDR3 region: CSAVISPSSYNEQFF.

The V call is TRBV10-3, the J call TRBJ1-2. The CDR3 covers 13 residues. Germline CDR1 ENHRY, CDR2 SYGVKD. The CDR3 loop reads CAISEARQGGYTF.

CDR3 region: CASSLGPSAVRDTF. The rearrangement links TRBV11-3 to TRBJ1-2; absent DNA, TCRdb's TRBD1 call cannot be checked. From germline, CDR1 is SGHNT and CDR2 YENEEA. The CDR3 loop spans 14 amino acids.

V usage is TRBV19 and J usage is TRBJ2-2; TCRdb designates TRBD1, a call that cannot be tested without DNA. This CDR3 has 16 residues. Germline lookup yields CDR1 LNHDA and CDR2 SQIVND (reference sequence). The CDR3 sequence: CASSIGTGGNTGELFF.